The 20 T cell receptor beta chains given below trace back to one sample, sequenced in a study of CXCR3-negative and CXCR3-positive naive CD8 T cells. Libraries were UMI-labeled 5' RACE TRB cDNA. TCRdb re-called the 5' RACE reads and shows each CDR3 protein once, DNA omitted. The sample shows 40,000 to 45,000 distinct CDR3 sequences, and about 7.7% sits with its ten largest clones. Sequencing was performed on memory CD8+ T cells from blood. These receptors all come from a human donor in good health. Some clones in this sample may be carry-over from other donors' samples.

This rearrangement joins TRBV15 to TRBJ2-1. The CDR3 covers 14 residues. The germline V gene encodes CDR1 LNHNV and CDR2 YYDKDF (reference sequence). This CDR3 reads CATSLLSSYNEQFF.

CDR3 sequence: CASSRRDTSLEQYF. This chain links TRBV14 with TRBJ2-7; as DNA is missing, the TRBD1 call by TCRdb cannot be tested. Germline assignment: CDR1 SGHDN and CDR2 FVKESK. This CDR3 has 14 residues.

The CDR3 protein is CASSPTSGAWYEQYF. This rearrangement joins TRBV5-1 to TRBJ2-7; TCRdb gives TRBD2 as the D gene, but with no DNA this cannot be confirmed. This CDR3 contains 15 residues. CDR1 is SGHRS and CDR2 is YFSETQ in the germline V gene. Supplemented by reference TRBV5-1 and TRBJ2-7, the full variable domain reads KAGVTQTPRYLIKTRGQQVTLSCSPISGHRSVSWYQQTPGQGLQFLFEYFSETQRNKGNFPGRFSGRQFSNSRSEMNVSTLELGDSALYLCASSPTSGAWYEQYFGPGTRLTVT.

This sequence joins TRBV7-9 and TRBJ2-1; the TRBD2 assignment by TCRdb is unverifiable without DNA. In germline, CDR1 is SEHNR, CDR2 FQNEAQ (reference sequence). CDR3 length: 15 amino acids. The CDR3 is CASSPREAGGTEQFF.

V and J are TRBV6-6 and TRBJ2-5; without DNA, the TCRdb call of TRBD2 cannot be checked. Germline V gene sequence: CDR1 MNHNY, CDR2 SVGAGI (reference sequence). This CDR3 has 17 residues. The chain's CDR3 is CASSYNPSGGRVETQYF.

J is TRBJ1-6 and V is TRBV3-1. Germline assignment: CDR1 LGHDT and CDR2 YNNKEL (reference sequence). The CDR3 is 18 residues long. This CDR3 reads CASSQVWGMSSYNSPLHF.

The chain joins TRBV5-4 to TRBJ2-4; TCRdb's assignment of TRBD1 cannot be checked, as there is no DNA. In germline, CDR1 is SGHNT, CDR2 YYREEE (reference sequence). This CDR3 is 19 amino acids long. Here the CDR3 reads CASSLVQGVFPLAKNIQYF.

The chain employs TRBV4-1 and TRBJ2-7. Germline V gene data show CDR1 as MGHRA and CDR2 as YSYEKL. The CDR3 length is 13 residues. The CDR3: CASSRGMMYEQYF.

By frequency, this clonotype registers medium-sized (0.01 to 0.1%). The CDR3 loop is CASSSSYSGGNTGELFF. This chain connects TRBV4-2 to TRBJ2-2; TCRdb reports TRBD2, a call that lacks DNA to check it against. The germline CDR1 and CDR2 sequences are LGHNA and YNFKEQ. The CDR3 has 17 residues.

J is TRBJ1-5 and V is TRBV21-1. TRBV21-1 is marked as a pseudogene. The CDR3 is 16 amino acids. The CDR3 spells CASSKIGIGRNQPQHF.

This chain connects TRBV28 to TRBJ2-5. This CDR3 comprises 15 residues. Germline values: CDR1 MDHEN, CDR2 SYDVKM. The CDR3 here is CASSPPFGDQETQYF.

The chain combines TRBV11-3 with TRBJ2-1; TCRdb's D gene call, TRBD2, goes unchecked for lack of DNA. CDR1 SGHNT and CDR2 YENEEA come from the germline V gene. This CDR3 has 16 amino acids. Here the CDR3 reads CASSSIADSSYNEQFF.

The chain couples TRBV7-3 to TRBJ1-1; TCRdb calls TRBD1, which cannot be checked without DNA. The CDR3 extends over 15 amino acids. CDR1 is SGHTA, CDR2 FQGTGA, per germline. This CDR3 reads CASSAGQGANTEAFF. The full variable domain, in which reference TRBV7-3 and TRBJ1-1 provide the parts outside the CDR3, is GAGVSQTPSNKVTEKGKYVELRCDPISGHTALYWYRQSLGQGPEFLIYFQGTGAADDSGLPNDRFFAVRPEGSVSTLKIQRTERGDSAVYLCASSAGQGANTEAFFGQGTRLTVV.

The V and J genes are TRBV6-6 and TRBJ2-7; TCRdb selects TRBD2, and the lack of DNA leaves this call unchecked. This CDR3 is built from 12 residues. Germline-derived CDR1 and CDR2 are MNHNY and SVGAGI (reference sequence). CDR3: CASSPAGAQQYF.

The J gene is TRBJ1-5, the V gene TRBV12-3 or TRBV12-4. This CDR3 comprises 15 residues. CDR3 sequence reads: CASSSSNFPLQPQHF.

The V and J genes are TRBV6-2 or TRBV6-3 and TRBJ1-1. The length of the CDR3 is 14 residues. The germline V gene encodes CDR1 MNHEY and CDR2 SVGEGT. CDR3 residues: CASSYSGGNTEAFF.

The chain employs TRBV28 and TRBJ2-7; TCRdb outputs TRBD1, but without DNA this stays unchecked. The CDR3 runs 13 residues. Germline V gene lookup returns CDR1 MDHEN and CDR2 SYDVKM. The CDR3 reads CASSLTGVNEQYF.

The chain recombines TRBV6-6 with TRBJ2-2; TCRdb proposes TRBD1, but this gene call is untestable without DNA. CDR3 length: 15 residues. Germline CDR1 is MNHNY and CDR2 is SVGAGI (reference sequence). CDR3 amino acids: CASSYAGGNTGELFF.

This chain joins TRBV28 and TRBJ1-4; the TRBD1 assignment by TCRdb is unverifiable without DNA. This CDR3 comprises 19 residues. In germline, CDR1 is MDHEN, CDR2 SYDVKM. CDR3: CAISLSVLDWSGVREKLFF. Variable domain in full (rest from reference TRBV28 and TRBJ1-4): DVKVTQSSRYLVKRTGEKVFLECVQDMDHENMFWYRQDPGLGLRLIYFSYDVKMKEKGDIPEGYSVSREKKERFSLILESASTNQTSMYLCAISLSVLDWSGVREKLFFGSGTQLSVL.

The chain uses TRBV4-1 and TRBJ1-1; absent DNA, TCRdb's TRBD1 call cannot be checked. The length of the CDR3 is 15 residues. Per the germline V gene, CDR1 is MGHRA and CDR2 is YSYEKL. CDR3: CASSMLQGLNTEAFF.